What follows are 3 T cell receptor beta chains derived from one specimen sequenced in a study of T cell repertoires in cytomegalovirus infection (dated 2019 in TCRdb). The treatment or condition label, as the study defines it: in vitro stimulation with specific CMV peptide epitopes to enrich CMV-specific T cells. Sequencer: Illumina HiSeq 1500. TCRdb took the public reads, trimmed them with fastp at Q25, ran MiXCR for clone calling and kept in-frame beta chains. Identical CDR3 proteins give one entry, which carries the most common genes and DNA. The sample table shows some 920,000 distinct CDR3 sequences, and approximately 31% are seen once. In total, the top ten clones hold roughly 13% of the sample. For these receptors, no antigen is known. The starting material was cultured CD8+ T cells from PBMCs, obtained from culture after CMV antigen stimulation. The receptors come from a human donor in good health (CMV status not recorded). Some clones in this sample may be carry-over from other donors' samples.

This clonotype has just a few counts. The chain recombines TRBV12-3 or TRBV12-4 with TRBJ1-1; maybe TRBD1 (6 bases). The CDR3 totals 14 residues. Trimming removed 7 bases at V and 5 bases at J, with 17 bases between. CDR3 in amino acids: CASTVPGGGTEAFF. The CDR3 region has the DNA TGTGCCAGCACCGTTCCGGGGGGCGGGACTGAAGCTTTCTTT.

Points on this clonotype: An end of the junction does not agree with germline; a read error may underlie this. This chain joins TRBV6-2 or TRBV6-3 and TRBJ1-1; D is uncertain. The germline CDR1 and CDR2 sequences are MNHEY and SVGEGT. The CDR3 has 13 residues. CDR3: CASALPRLTVAFF. The CDR3 nucleotides are TGTGCCAGCGCCTTGCCCAGACTCACTGTAGCTTTCTTT.

A few counts support this clonotype. The CDR3 DNA is TGTGCCAGCAGCTCTCACGGACAGACCAATGAGCAGTTCTTC. Encoded protein: CASSSHGQTNEQFF. The chain employs TRBV9 and TRBJ2-1; tentative D call: TRBD1 (6 bases). Per the germline V gene, CDR1 is SGDLS and CDR2 is YYNGEE. V lost 4 bases to trimming and J lost 6 bases, with 14 bases between them. CDR3 size: 14 residues.